This T cell receptor (beta chain) was obtained from a study of control samples from healthy donors and cancer patients. The table came from immunoSEQ multiplex PCR; TCRdb's copy has only in-frame clones and leaves some out. The data show approximately 150,000 clones, just over 85% seen once. Looked up from germline, CDR1 is SGHAT and CDR2 is FQNNGV. The CDR3 covers 14 residues. The V end lost 0 bases, the J end lost 3 bases, and 7 bases lay between the germline ends. The sample was blood. This sequence was found in a man younger than 30 in good health. The chain is built from TRBV11-2 and TRBJ2-3; D gene uncertain. CDR3 sequence: CASSLEGKTDTQYF. As DNA, the CDR3 is TGTGCCAGCAGCTTAGAGGGGAAAACAGATACGCAGTATTTT.